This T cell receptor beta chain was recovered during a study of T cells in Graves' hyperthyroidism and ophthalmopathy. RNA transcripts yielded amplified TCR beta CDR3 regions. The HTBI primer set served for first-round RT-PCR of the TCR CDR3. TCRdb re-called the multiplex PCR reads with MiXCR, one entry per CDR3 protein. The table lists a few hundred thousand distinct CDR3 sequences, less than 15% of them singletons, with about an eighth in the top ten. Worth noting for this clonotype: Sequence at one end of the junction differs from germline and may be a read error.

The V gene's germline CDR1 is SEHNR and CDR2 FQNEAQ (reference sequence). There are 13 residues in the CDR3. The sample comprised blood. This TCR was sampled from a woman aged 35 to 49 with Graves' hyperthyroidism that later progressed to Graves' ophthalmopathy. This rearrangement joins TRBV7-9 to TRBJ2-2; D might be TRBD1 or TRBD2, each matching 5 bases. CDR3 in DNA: TGTGCCAGCAGCTCAGGGAGCACCGTGGAGCTGTTTTTT. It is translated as CASSSGSTVELFF.